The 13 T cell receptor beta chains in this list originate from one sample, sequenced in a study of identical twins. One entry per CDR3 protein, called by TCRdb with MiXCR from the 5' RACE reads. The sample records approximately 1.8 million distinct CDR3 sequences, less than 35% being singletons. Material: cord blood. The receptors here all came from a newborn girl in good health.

The CDR3 coding sequence is TGTGCCAGCAGCTTAGCGCCCGGGACTAGTAAGCAGTACTTC. Its translation is CASSLAPGTSKQYF. The chain combines TRBV7-9 with TRBJ2-5; 8 bases agree with TRBD2. Germline V gene lookup returns CDR1 SEHNR and CDR2 FQNEAQ (reference sequence). CDR3 length equals 14 residues. V dropped 0 bases and J dropped 11; count of bases not matched to a gene: 8.

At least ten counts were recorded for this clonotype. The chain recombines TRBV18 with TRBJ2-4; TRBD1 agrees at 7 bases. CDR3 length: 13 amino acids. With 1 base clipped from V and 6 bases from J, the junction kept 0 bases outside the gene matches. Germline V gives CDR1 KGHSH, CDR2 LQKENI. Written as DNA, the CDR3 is TGTGCCAGCTCACCACAGGGGGCAAACATTCAGTACTTC. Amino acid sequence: CASSPQGANIQYF. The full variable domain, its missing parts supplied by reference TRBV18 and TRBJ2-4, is NAGVMQNPRHLVRRRGQEARLRCSPMKGHSHVYWYRQLPEEGLKFMVYLQKENIIDESGMPKERFSAEFPKEGPSILRIQQVVRGDSAAYFCASSPQGANIQYFGAGTRLSVL.

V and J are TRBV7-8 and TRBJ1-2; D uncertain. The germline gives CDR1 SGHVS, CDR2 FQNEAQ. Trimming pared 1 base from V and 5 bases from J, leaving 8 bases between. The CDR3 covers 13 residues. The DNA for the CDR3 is TGTGCCAGCAGCTTAGTATCAGAATATGGCTACACCTTC. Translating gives CASSLVSEYGYTF.

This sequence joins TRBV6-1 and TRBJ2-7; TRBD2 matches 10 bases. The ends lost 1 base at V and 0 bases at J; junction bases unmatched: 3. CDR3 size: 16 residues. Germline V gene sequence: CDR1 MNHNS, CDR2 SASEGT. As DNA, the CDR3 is TGTGCCAGCAGTGAAGAGGCTAGCGGGAGCTCCTACGAGCAGTACTTC. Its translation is CASSEEASGSSYEQYF.

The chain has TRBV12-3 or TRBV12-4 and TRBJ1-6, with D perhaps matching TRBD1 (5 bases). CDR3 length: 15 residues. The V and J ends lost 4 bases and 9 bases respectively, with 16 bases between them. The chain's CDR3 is CASSWDGQYGSPLHF. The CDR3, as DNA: TGTGCCAGCAGTTGGGACGGCCAGTATGGTTCACCCCTCCACTTT.

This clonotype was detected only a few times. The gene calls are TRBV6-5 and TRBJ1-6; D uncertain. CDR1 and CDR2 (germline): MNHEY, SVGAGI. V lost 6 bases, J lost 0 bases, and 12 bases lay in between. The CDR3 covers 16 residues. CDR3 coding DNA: TGTGCCAGCAGGACAATCCACCGCTCCTATAATTCACCCCTCCACTTT. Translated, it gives CASRTIHRSYNSPLHF.

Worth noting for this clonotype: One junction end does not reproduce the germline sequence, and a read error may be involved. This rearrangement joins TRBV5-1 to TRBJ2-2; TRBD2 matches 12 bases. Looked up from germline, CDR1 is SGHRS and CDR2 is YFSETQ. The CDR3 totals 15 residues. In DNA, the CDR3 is TGCGCCAGCAGCTTGGGACTAGCGGGAGCCGGGGAGCTGTCTTTT. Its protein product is CASSLGLAGAGELSF.

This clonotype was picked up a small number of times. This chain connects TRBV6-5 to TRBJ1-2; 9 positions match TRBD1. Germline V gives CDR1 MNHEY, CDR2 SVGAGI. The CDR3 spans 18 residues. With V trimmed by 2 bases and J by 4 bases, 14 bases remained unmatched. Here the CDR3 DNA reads TGTGCCAGCAGTTACCCATCCTCCGGACAGGGGCGATTCTATGGCTACACCTTC. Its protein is CASSYPSSGQGRFYGYTF.

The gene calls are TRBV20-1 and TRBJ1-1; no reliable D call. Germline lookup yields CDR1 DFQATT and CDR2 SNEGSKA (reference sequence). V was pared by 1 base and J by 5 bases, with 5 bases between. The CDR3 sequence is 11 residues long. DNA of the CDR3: TGCAGTGCTAGAGCAGTTACTGAAGCTTTCTTT. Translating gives CSARAVTEAFF.

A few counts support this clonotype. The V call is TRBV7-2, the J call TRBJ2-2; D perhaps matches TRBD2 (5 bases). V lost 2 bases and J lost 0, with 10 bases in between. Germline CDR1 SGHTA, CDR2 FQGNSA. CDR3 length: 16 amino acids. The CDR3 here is CASSLRRLANTGELFF. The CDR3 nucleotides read TGTGCCAGCAGCTTAAGGAGGCTAGCGAACACCGGGGAGCTGTTTTTT.

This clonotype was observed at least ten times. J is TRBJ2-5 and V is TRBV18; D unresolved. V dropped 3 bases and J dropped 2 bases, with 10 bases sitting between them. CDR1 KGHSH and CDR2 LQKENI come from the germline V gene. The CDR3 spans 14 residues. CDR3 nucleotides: TGTGCCAGCTCACCCCCTGGGTTGCAAGAGACCCAGTACTTC. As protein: CASSPPGLQETQYF.

CDR3 coding DNA: TGTGCCAGCAGTTTTTCTAGAGACACAGATACGCAGTATTTT. It yields the protein CASSFSRDTDTQYF. V is TRBV27 and J is TRBJ2-3; no clear D gene. This CDR3 region has 14 residues. Trimming removed 3 bases from V and 2 bases from J, with 9 bases in between. Germline V CDR1 and CDR2: MNHEY, SMNVEV (reference sequence).

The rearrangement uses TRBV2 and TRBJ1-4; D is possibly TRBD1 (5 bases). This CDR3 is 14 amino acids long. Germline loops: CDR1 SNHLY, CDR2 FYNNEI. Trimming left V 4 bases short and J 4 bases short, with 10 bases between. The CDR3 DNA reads TGTGCCAGCAGTGCGACAGCTTATAATGAAAAACTGTTTTTT. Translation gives CASSATAYNEKLFF.